This T cell receptor beta chain appears in the sequencing data of a study of blood T cell repertoires in COVID-19. Turning to the study itself: COVID-19 samples from acute and convalescent phases originated in the United States, Italy and Spain.

The germline V gene has CDR1 LNHDA and CDR2 SQIVND (reference sequence). V lost 5 bases to trimming and J lost 2 bases; unmatched junction nucleotides: 9. This CDR3 comprises 17 residues. Clones were read by immunoSEQ multiplex PCR, and TCRdb kept only the in-frame ones, dropping some. In the table there are 200,000 to 300,000 clones, about 82% of which are singletons. All enrollees were roughly 18 to 100 years old and from 20 to 25 US areas. Participants were placed into cohorts based on the clinical history they reported. Material: PBMCs or T cells enriched from blood (not recorded which). The V gene is TRBV19, the J gene TRBJ1-5; the match to TRBD1 covers 10 bases. The source is a woman between 50 and 59 years old with acute COVID-19. CDR3 amino acids: CASSAHTGQGGNQPQHF. CDR3 sequence (DNA): TGTGCCAGTAGTGCTCATACCGGACAGGGGGGCAATCAGCCCCAGCATTTT.